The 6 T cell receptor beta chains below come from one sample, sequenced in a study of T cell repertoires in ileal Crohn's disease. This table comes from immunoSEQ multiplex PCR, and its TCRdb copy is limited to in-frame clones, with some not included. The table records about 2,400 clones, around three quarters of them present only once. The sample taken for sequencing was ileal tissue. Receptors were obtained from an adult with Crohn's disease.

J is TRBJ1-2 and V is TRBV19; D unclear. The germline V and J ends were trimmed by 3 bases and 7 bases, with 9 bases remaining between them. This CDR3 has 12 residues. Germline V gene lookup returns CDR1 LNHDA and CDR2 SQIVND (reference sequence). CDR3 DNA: TGTGCCAGTAGTATCCTATCGGGTGGCTACACCTTC. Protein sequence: CASSILSGGYTF.

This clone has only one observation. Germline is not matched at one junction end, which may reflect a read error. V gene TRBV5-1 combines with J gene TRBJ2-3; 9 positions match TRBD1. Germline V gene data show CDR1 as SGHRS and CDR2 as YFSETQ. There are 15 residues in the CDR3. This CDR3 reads CASSSRQGGIDTQYF. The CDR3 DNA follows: TGTGCCAGCAGCTCCAGACAGGGGGGGATAGATACGCAGTATTTT.

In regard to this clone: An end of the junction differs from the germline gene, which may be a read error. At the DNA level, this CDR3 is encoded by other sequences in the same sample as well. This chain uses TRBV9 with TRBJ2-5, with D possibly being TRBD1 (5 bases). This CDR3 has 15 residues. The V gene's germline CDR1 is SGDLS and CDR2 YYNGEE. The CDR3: CASSRWGREQETQYF. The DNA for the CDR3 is TGCGCCAGCAGCCGTTGGGGCAGGGAACAGGAGACCCAGTACTTC.

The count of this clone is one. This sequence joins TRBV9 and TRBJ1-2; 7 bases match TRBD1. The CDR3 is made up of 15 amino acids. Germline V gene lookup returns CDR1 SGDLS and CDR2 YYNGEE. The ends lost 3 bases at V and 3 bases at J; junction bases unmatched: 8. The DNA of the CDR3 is TGTGCCAGCAGCGCAACGGACAGGTGGGACTATGGCTACACCTTC. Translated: CASSATDRWDYGYTF.

The CDR3 DNA sequence: TGTGCCAGCAGTGATCAGGGACTGTTGAACACTGAAGCTTTCTTT. Protein sequence: CASSDQGLLNTEAFF. The rearrangement joins TRBV25-1 to TRBJ1-1; possibly TRBD1 for D (5 bases). V was trimmed by 3 bases and J by 0 bases, leaving 11 bases between them. Germline V gene lookup returns CDR1 MGHDK and CDR2 SYGVNS. The CDR3 is 15 residues long.

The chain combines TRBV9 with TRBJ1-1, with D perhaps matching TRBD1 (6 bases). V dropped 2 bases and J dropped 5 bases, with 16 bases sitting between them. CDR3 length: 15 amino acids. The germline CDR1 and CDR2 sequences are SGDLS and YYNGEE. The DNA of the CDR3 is TGTGCCAGCAGCGTCCAGGCAGGGGCTCGGACTGAAGCTTTCTTT. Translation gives CASSVQAGARTEAFF.